Listed here are 12 T cell receptor beta chains from one sample, sequenced in a study of T cells in Graves' hyperthyroidism and ophthalmopathy (dated by TCRdb to about 2019). Library generation was performed with multiplex PCR. The sequencing machine was an Illumina HiSeq 2000. TCR beta CDR3 regions were amplified from RNA transcripts. The TCR CDR3 was subjected to a first round of RT-PCR using the HTBI primer set and the Qiagen OneStep RT-PCR kit. TCRdb reprocessing: public reads trimmed at Q25 with fastp, clones called with MiXCR, in-frame beta chains kept. Here each entry gathers all rows of one CDR3 protein and keeps the most common genes and DNA. In all, the sample holds hundreds of thousands of distinct CDR3 sequences, and roughly 25% of those were seen once. About 73% of the sample goes to the ten largest clones. The sample comprised blood. The source is a man aged 50 or older with Graves' hyperthyroidism.

J is TRBJ1-5 and V is TRBV5-1, with 7 nucleotides matching TRBD1. Unmatched junction bases numbered 7, after V lost 4 bases and J lost 0 bases. Looked up from germline, CDR1 is SGHRS and CDR2 is YFSETQ. The CDR3 is 16 amino acids. As DNA, the CDR3 is TGCGCCAGCAGCGATACAGGGGCGGTTAGCAATCAGCCCCAGCATTTT. Its translation: CASSDTGAVSNQPQHF.

The chain is built from TRBV2 and TRBJ2-7; 14 nucleotides agree with TRBD2. Germline loops: CDR1 SNHLY, CDR2 FYNNEI. The CDR3 runs 19 residues. V dropped 7 bases and J dropped 2; count of bases not matched to a gene: 16. The CDR3, as DNA: TGTGCCAGCAACCCTTCGCTGGGACTAGCGGGAGTTGGTACCTACGAGCAGTACTTC. It translates to CASNPSLGLAGVGTYEQYF.

The chain joins TRBV20-1 to TRBJ2-1; maybe TRBD2 (6 bases). Germline V lookup: CDR1 DFQATT, CDR2 SNEGSKA (reference sequence). V was cut by 1 base and J by 2 bases, with 15 bases left in between. The CDR3 is 16 amino acids. The CDR3 DNA follows: TGCAGTGCTAGAGCTTTACCGGGAGTTACCTACAATGAGCAGTTCTTC. Residues: CSARALPGVTYNEQFF.

This clonotype turned up a few times. The gene calls are TRBV30 and TRBJ1-2; D is unclear. The V gene's germline CDR1 is GTSNPN and CDR2 SVGIG (reference sequence). This CDR3 region has 14 residues. Between the trimmed V and J ends, which lost 3 bases and 5 bases, there was a span of 16 bases. CDR3 coding DNA: TGTGCCTGGAGCAAAACGGACCTGAGTTATGGCTACACCTTC. This gives the protein CAWSKTDLSYGYTF. The whole variable domain, remainder taken from reference TRBV30 and TRBJ1-2, is SQTIHQWPATLVQPVGSPLSLECTVEGTSNPNLYWYRQAAGRGLQLLFYSVGIGQISSEVPQNLSASRPQDRQFILSSKKLLLSDSGFYLCAWSKTDLSYGYTFGSGTRLTVV.

In its sample, this clonotype was seen a few times. The chain couples TRBV7-9 to TRBJ2-7, with 11 bases matching TRBD2. V was clipped by 1 base and J by 7 bases; unmatched bases: 12. This CDR3 has 17 residues. Germline CDR1 is SEHNR and CDR2 is FQNEAQ (reference sequence). As DNA, the CDR3 is TGTGCCAGCAGCTTAGGGACCGCGGGACTAGCGGCTAGAGAGCAGTACTTC. Its translation is CASSLGTAGLAAREQYF. Filled out from reference TRBV7-9 and TRBJ2-7, the complete variable domain reads DTGVSQNPRHKITKRGQNVTFRCDPISEHNRLYWYRQTLGQGPEFLTYFQNEAQLEKSRLLSDRFSAERPKGSFSTLEIQRTEQGDSAMYLCASSLGTAGLAAREQYFGPGTRLTVT.

Comment on this clonotype: A junction end diverges from the germline sequence, so it may reflect a read error. This chain joins TRBV30 and TRBJ1-2; D is ambiguous. Germline CDR1 reads GTSNPN; CDR2 reads SVGIG (reference sequence). The CDR3 loop spans 14 amino acids. CDR3 loop: CAWSRLSFGYGCTF. The CDR3 DNA is TGTGCCTGGAGCAGACTGAGTTTCGGCTATGGCTGCACCTTC.

In this sample, this clonotype turned up many times. The chain carries TRBV11-2 and TRBJ2-1, with TRBD2 matching 7 bases. With V trimmed by 6 bases and J by 0 bases, 5 bases remained unmatched. Germline CDR1 is SGHAT and CDR2 is FQNNGV. The length of the CDR3 is 15 residues. The CDR3: CASSLGRGSYNEQFF. In DNA, the CDR3 is TGTGCCAGCAGTCTTGGGAGGGGCTCCTACAATGAGCAGTTCTTC.

A few counts support this clonotype. The chain links TRBV3-1 to TRBJ2-7; TRBD1 might be the D (5 bases). With 0 bases removed from V and 3 bases from J, the gap between germline ends came to 9 bases. The CDR3 is 14 residues long. Germline CDR1 and CDR2: LGHDT and YNNKEL (reference sequence). CDR3 amino acids: CASSQDRAVYEQYF. The CDR3 DNA sequence: TGTGCCAGCAGCCAAGACAGGGCCGTCTACGAGCAGTACTTC.

The sample holds a few counts of this clonotype. V usage is TRBV5-1 and J usage is TRBJ2-3; tentative D call: TRBD2 (5 bases). Germline V gene data show CDR1 as SGHRS and CDR2 as YFSETQ. V lost 2 bases and J lost 6, with 13 bases in between. The CDR3 spans 14 residues. The CDR3 here is CASSFERLEDTQYF. Written as DNA, the CDR3 is TGCGCCAGCAGCTTTGAGCGGCTGGAGGATACGCAGTATTTT.

This chain connects TRBV18 to TRBJ1-1; D is possibly TRBD1 (5 bases). The germline V and J ends were trimmed by 3 bases and 7 bases, with 15 bases remaining between them. The germline V gene has CDR1 KGHSH and CDR2 LQKENI. This CDR3 spans 14 amino acids. The chain's CDR3 is CASSPRQRTLEAFF. The CDR3 coding sequence is TGTGCCAGCTCACCTCGACAGAGAACACTTGAAGCTTTCTTT.

This clonotype was recorded at least ten times. The chain employs TRBV20-1 and TRBJ2-3, with TRBD2 matching 7 bases. The CDR3 is 17 amino acids. Per the germline V gene, CDR1 is DFQATT and CDR2 is SNEGSKA (reference sequence). V trimming: 0 bases; J trimming: 0 bases; junction bases outside the gene matches: 9. This CDR3 reads CSARDLGGEGSTDTQYF. In nucleotides, the CDR3 is TGCAGTGCTAGAGATCTTGGGGGGGAGGGGAGCACAGATACGCAGTATTTT.

This clonotype was seen many times. This chain uses TRBV6-1 with TRBJ2-1; the match to TRBD2 covers 12 bases. Trimming at V came to 5 bases and at J to 7 bases, leaving 6 bases not matched to a gene. Germline V CDR1 and CDR2: MNHNS, SASEGT. This CDR3 has 15 residues. For the CDR3, the DNA is TGTGCCAGCAGTCTAGCGGGAGGGCCTGTAAATGAGCAGTTCTTC. This gives the protein CASSLAGGPVNEQFF.